This TCR beta chain comes out of a study of T-cell reconstitution after alpha-beta-depleted transplantation in children. Unique molecular identifiers tagged the TCRbeta library. TCRdb re-called the PCR reads with MiXCR, one entry per CDR3 protein. Among about 340,000 distinct CDR3 sequences, about a tenth were seen once, and the ten largest hold around 2.5%. V dropped 0 bases and J dropped 5; count of bases not matched to a gene: 7. The germline gives CDR1 SGHDT, CDR2 YYEEEE. This CDR3 comprises 15 residues. This receptor was obtained from a human donor who donated a stem cell graft to a child with acute lymphoblastic leukemia. The sequencing used PBMCs from the stem cell graft donor, collected from the stem cell graft. V and J are TRBV5-6 and TRBJ2-7, with 8 nucleotides matching TRBD2. This CDR3 is CASSLVMSGSHEQYF. CDR3 DNA sequence: TGTGCCAGCAGCTTGGTGATGAGCGGGAGCCACGAGCAGTACTTC.